This note documents a single T cell receptor (beta chain) sequence. The antigen it recognizes is unknown. This clone may be a read error of a much larger clone one base away. The conserved phenylalanine or tryptophan normally closing the CDR3 is absent here, so this likely arose from a read error. This entry is derived from a study of regulatory T cells in long-lasting Graves disease listed by TCRdb under 2021. Notes on the research overall: Newly diagnosed Graves' disease patients had taken antithyroid drugs for less than 3 months. This study used TCR sequencing and RNA sequencing of peripheral blood to compare persistent Graves' disease patients against newly diagnosed Graves' disease patients. The study took place in China and was registered as a clinical trial. TCR sequencing covered some 13 persistent and 20 or so newly diagnosed Graves' disease patients, 33 samples in total.

On the study overall, not on this receptor specifically: Patients with persistent disease shared more public clonotypes (about 2,700) than newly diagnosed patients did (roughly 970). Compared with newly diagnosed patients, patients with persistent Graves' disease had lower TCR Shannon entropy and fewer highly expanded clones, which suggests clonal expansion. The authors noted that the small sample size was a limitation that may lower accuracy. The study examined only peripheral blood because the primary lesion, thyroid tissue, could not be accessed. Preferential use of TRBV28, TRBJ1-2 and TRBJ2-5 was observed in persistent disease, whereas TRBV20-1 and TRBJ2-1 were favored in newly diagnosed disease. Sequencing and analysis were restricted to the TCR beta chain.

CDR1 and CDR2 are read off the germline V gene as SNHLY and FYNNEI. Relative to germline, V is 7 bases shorter and J is 10 bases shorter, with 14 bases between their ends. The length of the CDR3 is 13 amino acids, counting both ends. Just CDR3 DNA is preserved here, 39 bases in frame from base 1. Per the publication, the time point label means: newly diagnosed GD, antithyroid drugs for less than 3 months. RNA was extracted from PBMCs in TRIzol for both TCR sequencing and RNA sequencing. Graves' disease was diagnosed according to American Thyroid Association guidelines. Patients were recruited from an endocrinology department in Xi'an, China. Each patient gave 7.5 to 10 milliliters of peripheral blood, collected in an EDTA anticoagulant tube. Ficoll Paque Plus density gradient separation was used to isolate PBMCs, and no further T cell sorting was done. An Agilent 2100 Bioanalyzer and agarose gel were used to check RNA quality, and a NanoDrop 2000 was used to measure RNA concentration.

The protocol used for the library was multiplex PCR. For sequencing, an Illumina HiSeq 4000 was employed. iRepertoire HTBI primers and Arm-PCR amplification of CDR3 regions were used to construct TCR beta libraries. Before sequencing, the PCR products went through gel purification. On the study's bioinformatics: Gene usage analysis of CDR3 amino acid clonotypes relied on the approximately 62 TRBV and fewer than 15 TRBJ segments identified across samples. COPE and FqMerger were used to merge the filtered high-quality paired reads into contigs. BLAST was used to align contigs to IMGT TRBV, TRBD and TRBJ reference genes, and CDR3 was defined according to IMGT. Any clonotype with a frequency above 0.1% was counted as a highly expanded clone. Shannon entropy was used to measure repertoire diversity, and the Gini coefficient was used to measure V-J evenness. Public clonotypes were defined as clonotypes shared by more than one individual. The public sequencing data were trimmed at Q25 with fastp and processed into clonotypes with MiXCR by TCRdb, which kept only in-frame beta chains. Entries are consolidated by CDR3 protein sequence, retaining the most common genes and DNA. Clone size and V and J calls follow TCRdb, not the original study. The sample table contains over 350,000 distinct CDR3 sequences; only one count was recorded for around 15% of them. The ten largest clones add up to about a sixth of the sample.

The data were also submitted as part of a second study, on T cells in Graves' hyperthyroidism and ophthalmopathy. From the second report: Stable Graves' hyperthyroidism was defined as the absence of progression to ophthalmopathy over 18 months of follow-up. Hyperthyroidism patients were newly diagnosed, had a disease duration of under 2 months, and were aged 18 to 65 years. Exclusion was applied to patients with uncontrolled infections, other autoimmune diseases, pregnancy or lactation. Diagnoses were established on the basis of clinical symptoms, serum thyroxine and TRAb, thyroid ultrasound, and orbital computed tomography. The first round of RT-PCR for the TCR CDR3 was performed with the HTBI primer set and the Qiagen OneStep RT-PCR kit. Blood samples also contained most of the expanded thyroid clonotypes (frequency above 0.001), which suggests that blood repertoires may reflect thyroid immune responses. A 13 V-J signature model separated ophthalmopathy from stable hyperthyroidism, with approximately 87% sensitivity and just under 84% specificity in cross-validation and 80%/75% in testing. In validation, the model predicted progression to ophthalmopathy a median of about 6.5 months before onset, with about 70% sensitivity and about 72% specificity. To identify TCR V-J signatures that set the groups apart, the researchers used a discovery cohort of more than 95 patients, made up of around 40 with Graves' ophthalmopathy and some 56 with stable Graves' hyperthyroidism. Prospective prediction of ophthalmopathy was tested in an independent validation cohort of 18 to 20 hyperthyroidism patients and 17 patients who later progressed to ophthalmopathy. The 100 or so discovery patients were divided at random into training and test sets in a 7:3 ratio. In addition, the study compared T-cell repertoires in thyroid tissue and in blood from six Graves' hyperthyroidism patients. Once sampling was done, hyperthyroidism patients were given methimazole at a starting dose of 30 mg daily, whereas ophthalmopathy patients were given high-dose intravenous methylprednisolone. A second multiplex PCR round built the libraries, followed by size selection and purification. Sequencing of the libraries was done on an Illumina HiSeq2000 using paired-end 100 bp reads. SOAPnuke was used to process the raw data, with reads discarded if the reads contained adapters or uncalled bases, had a mean Phred below 15, or lacked an exact constant-primer or identifier match. High-quality paired reads were merged using COPE v1.2.5, and each unique nucleotide sequence was defined as a clonotype. MiTCR v1.1 was used to align the clonotypes against IMGT TRBV, TRBD and TRBJ reference segments. Analysis was restricted to V-J combinations with a frequency above 0.0001, which covered 99.2% of repertoires. The TCS score was defined as the ratio of F50 (clonal expansion) to E x V (chaos), calculated using BLOSUM62-based TCRdist between CDR3 peptides within each V-J. Welch's t-statistics and random forest reduced 500 to 550 V-J features to about 12, which were used in a naive Bayes classifier (R e1071). Sample size was not statistically predetermined, and blinding of investigators to group allocation was not performed. According to the paper, TCR Vbeta CDR3 sequencing was carried out on roughly 130 peripheral blood samples, which came from under 50 ophthalmopathy, around 74 hyperthyroidism and approximately 17 progressor patients.

The sample here was peripheral blood mononuclear cells (PBMCs), taken at new diagnosis, from a patient treated with antithyroid drugs. The TCR was taken from a woman aged 45-59 years with Graves disease. Donor details come from another sample of the same person, matched by shared clones. This receptor chain uses TRBV2 and TRBJ1-6; the D region possibly corresponds to TRBD1 (5 bases align). Here the CDR3 is given as CASTEGPWSPLHS. Here is the DNA: TGTGCCAGCACCGAGGGGCCTTGGTCACCCCTCCACTCT.